The 13 T cell receptor beta chains presented below share a single source sample, sequenced in a study of identical twins. One entry per CDR3 protein, called by TCRdb with MiXCR from the 5' RACE reads. The sample contains hundreds of thousands of distinct CDR3 sequences, approximately 22% of which appear only once. These data were likewise used in another study, on T cells expressing NK-cell markers.

The sample taken for sequencing was PBMCs. These TCRs come from a woman aged 18-30 years in good health.

DNA for the CDR3: TGTGCCAGCTCACCGACCGTGGGCTCCTACGAGCAGTACTTC. Protein product: CASSPTVGSYEQYF. The rearrangement uses TRBV18 and TRBJ2-7; D ambiguous. Germline V CDR1 and CDR2: KGHSH, LQKENI. Between the trimmed V and J ends, which lost 3 bases and 0 bases, there was a span of 9 bases. The CDR3 runs 14 residues. The full variable domain, with the rest looked up from reference TRBV18 and TRBJ2-7, is NAGVMQNPRHLVRRRGQEARLRCSPMKGHSHVYWYRQLPEEGLKFMVYLQKENIIDESGMPKERFSAEFPKEGPSILRIQQVVRGDSAAYFCASSPTVGSYEQYFGPGTRLTVT.

V and J are TRBV7-9 and TRBJ2-7, with a tentative D call TRBD1 (5 bases). V was shortened by 5 bases and J by 2 bases, with 16 bases between the two germline ends. In germline, CDR1 is SEHNR, CDR2 FQNEAQ (reference sequence). The CDR3 covers 15 residues. The CDR3 coding sequence is TGTGCCAGCAGCCGAACTGCAGGGTCACCCTACGAGCAGTACTTC. Its translation is CASSRTAGSPYEQYF.

This clonotype appeared many times. V usage is TRBV19 and J usage is TRBJ1-5; 9 positions agree with TRBD1. Trimming removed 6 bases from V and 6 bases from J; junction bases left unmatched: 9. CDR1 is LNHDA, CDR2 SQIVND, per germline (reference sequence). The CDR3 totals 15 residues. The CDR3 spells CASRTQGAVSQPQHF. The CDR3 DNA reads as TGTGCCAGTAGGACACAGGGGGCAGTTAGTCAGCCCCAGCATTTT. Looking up the rest from reference TRBV19 and TRBJ1-5 gives the full variable domain: DGGITQSPKYLFRKEGQNVTLSCEQNLNHDAMYWYRQDPGQGLRLIYYSQIVNDFQKGDIAEGYSVSREKKESFPLTVTSAQKNPTAFYLCASRTQGAVSQPQHFGDGTRLSIL.

The V gene is TRBV7-2, the J gene TRBJ2-7; tentative D call: TRBD1 (6 bases). Trimming stripped 5 bases from V and 6 bases from J, with 11 bases between. The germline gives CDR1 SGHTA, CDR2 FQGNSA. The CDR3 is made up of 12 amino acids. The CDR3 bases are TGTGCCAGCAGCGCCGGACAGTTCGAGCAGTACTTC. It codes for CASSAGQFEQYF.

This clonotype was seen repeatedly, ten times or more. The rearrangement uses TRBV20-1 and TRBJ1-2; 9 nucleotides agree with TRBD1. CDR1 is DFQATT and CDR2 is SNEGSKA in the germline V gene (reference sequence). J lost 4 bases, V lost 1 base, and 4 bases had no gene match. There are 14 residues in the CDR3. The CDR3 coding sequence is TGCAGTGCTAGAGTGACAGGGGGTGTCTATGGCTACACCTTC. Protein product: CSARVTGGVYGYTF.

The gene calls are TRBV29-1 and TRBJ2-1, with 13 bases matching TRBD2. The V gene's germline CDR1 is SQVTM and CDR2 ANQGSEA. V trimming: 2 bases; J trimming: 2 bases; junction bases outside the gene matches: 0. There are 15 residues in the CDR3. CDR3 coding DNA: TGCAGCGTTGAAACTAGCGGGAGGGCCTACAATGAGCAGTTCTTC. It is translated as CSVETSGRAYNEQFF.

This clonotype came up a few times. This rearrangement joins TRBV7-9 to TRBJ2-1; 8 positions agree with TRBD2. J gave up 4 bases and V 5 bases, and 10 bases lay outside the gene matches. Germline values: CDR1 SEHNR, CDR2 FQNEAQ (reference sequence). The CDR3 runs 16 residues. In DNA, the CDR3 is TGTGCCAGCAGCCCCACAACTAGCGGACCTTACAATGAGCAGTTCTTC. Its protein product is CASSPTTSGPYNEQFF.

This rearrangement joins TRBV10-1 to TRBJ2-1; no reliable D call. The CDR3 length is 15 residues. Looked up from germline, CDR1 is WNHNN and CDR2 is SYGVQD (reference sequence). V lost 8 bases and J 1 base, leaving 15 bases between the germline ends. The CDR3 DNA reads as TGCGCCAGCCGACGCGAGAGACTTTCCTACAATGAGCAGTTCTTC. Translated: CASRRERLSYNEQFF.

This clonotype was seen more than once but under ten times. V gene TRBV12-3 or TRBV12-4 combines with J gene TRBJ2-3, with 8 positions matching TRBD2. Trimming removed 5 bases from V and 2 bases from J; junction bases left unmatched: 12. This CDR3 is 17 amino acids long. The CDR3 here is CASSPPGRRGVTDTQYF. CDR3 DNA: TGTGCCAGCAGTCCCCCGGGGCGGCGGGGGGTCACAGATACGCAGTATTTT.

At least ten counts were recorded for this clonotype. This sequence joins TRBV4-3 and TRBJ2-7; no clear D gene. The CDR3 is 15 amino acids. V lost 4 bases, J lost 1 base, and 14 bases lay in between. Germline assignment: CDR1 LGHNA and CDR2 YSLEER. Written as DNA, the CDR3 is TGCGCCAGCAGCCTCGGCCCTGAGATTTCCTACGAGCAGTACTTC. Its translation: CASSLGPEISYEQYF.

The rearrangement links TRBV11-2 to TRBJ2-1, with D possibly TRBD1 on 6 matching bases. Germline V gene data show CDR1 as SGHAT and CDR2 as FQNNGV. V was trimmed by 5 bases and J by 6 bases, leaving 32 bases between them. The CDR3 contains 20 residues. CDR3 in amino acids: CASSDRQEREHRPRGNEQFF. CDR3 DNA: TGTGCCAGCAGCGACCGACAGGAAAGGGAGCACCGACCAAGGGGCAATGAGCAGTTCTTC. Full variable domain (missing parts from reference TRBV11-2 and TRBJ2-1): EAGVAQSPRYKIIEKRQSVAFWCNPISGHATLYWYQQILGQGPKLLIQFQNNGVVDDSQLPKDRFSAERLKGVDSTLKIQPAKLEDSAVYLCASSDRQEREHRPRGNEQFFGPGTRLTVL.

The J gene is TRBJ2-2, the V gene TRBV29-1; no clear D. The CDR3 runs 14 residues. V was cut by 3 bases and J by 0 bases, with 8 bases left in between. Germline values: CDR1 SQVTM, CDR2 ANQGSEA. CDR3 bases: TGCAGCGTTGAGCTGCGGACGAACACCGGGGAGCTGTTTTTT. It specifies CSVELRTNTGELFF.

This clonotype was counted between two and nine times. The chain has TRBV7-2 and TRBJ2-3; possible D gene TRBD1, 6 bases. The CDR3 consists of 13 residues. V lost 5 bases, J lost 4 bases, and 10 bases lay in between. CDR1 SGHTA and CDR2 FQGNSA come from the germline V gene. CDR3 amino acids: CASSHGGADTQYF. In DNA form, the CDR3 reads TGTGCCAGCAGCCATGGGGGCGCAGATACGCAGTATTTT.